The present T cell receptor (beta chain) was sequenced within a study of T cells in Graves' hyperthyroidism and ophthalmopathy. Amplified regions were TCR beta CDR3 sequences from RNA transcripts. The TCR CDR3 first-round RT-PCR relied on the HTBI primer set. TCRdb processed the multiplex PCR reads anew with MiXCR; each CDR3 protein has one entry. This sample carries some 500,000 distinct CDR3 sequences, 13% to 15% of them seen once, and the ten largest clones take around 17%. Regarding this clonotype: Its antigen is not identified.

Study results and caveats: In blood, most of the thyroid clonotypes expanded above 0.001 were also present.

V dropped 0 bases and J dropped 2 bases, with 11 bases sitting between them. This CDR3 is 15 amino acids long. Per the germline V gene, CDR1 is MNHEY and CDR2 is SVGEGT. The origin of this receptor is a woman aged 18 to 35 with Graves' hyperthyroidism. Sequenced sample: blood. This chain uses TRBV6-2 or TRBV6-3 with TRBJ2-7, with D unclear. The DNA for the CDR3 is TGTGCCAGCAGTTACTCCCCGGACGGAGCCTACGAGCAGTACGTC. Protein sequence: CASSYSPDGAYEQYV.